This T cell receptor (beta chain) came from a study of T cells in Graves' hyperthyroidism and ophthalmopathy. This clonotype was counted many times. Its matching antigen is unknown. Researchers amplified the TCR beta CDR3 regions from RNA transcripts. Carried out on the TCR CDR3, a first-round RT-PCR used the HTBI primer set. Via MiXCR, TCRdb re-called the multiplex PCR reads, giving one row per CDR3 protein. The sample holds hundreds of thousands of distinct CDR3 sequences, approximately 22% seen once. Study outcomes and limitations: Appearing also in blood were most of the thyroid clonotypes expanded above 0.001. Ophthalmopathy could be told apart from stable hyperthyroidism with a 13 V-J model.

V gave up 4 bases and J gave up 9 bases; unmatched junction bases: 17. The CDR3 spans 17 residues. The chain recombines TRBV12-3 or TRBV12-4 with TRBJ2-1; 8 positions match TRBD2. The receptor's source is a woman aged 70-85 years with Graves' ophthalmopathy. Sequenced: blood. The CDR3 nucleotides are TGTGCCAGCAGTTACTCCCCTTGGGTCGGGAGGGTCGGTGAGCAGTTCTTC. This sequence encodes CASSYSPWVGRVGEQFF.